This T cell receptor beta chain was retrieved from a study of cytomegalovirus exposure and HLA in healthy donors. The data were produced by immunoSEQ multiplex PCR, yet TCRdb's version contains in-frame clones alone and is incomplete. This table has 160,000 or so clones, 86% appearing once. Study-wide findings and caveats: According to the study, some 160 TCR beta chains were cytomegalovirus-associated.

This CDR3 spans 13 amino acids. The V end lost 1 base, the J end lost 3 bases, and 7 bases lay between the germline ends. Germline V gene sequence: CDR1 SGHRS, CDR2 YFSETQ. With regard to this clone: Its specificity is not known.

This TCR derives from a man in his late teens or twenties in good health and CMV-seropositive. The chain links TRBV5-1 to TRBJ1-2; D is undetermined. The specimen was PBMCs. The CDR3 region has the DNA TGCGCCAGCAGCTTGCAGAGCGACTATGGCTACACCTTC. Translating it yields CASSLQSDYGYTF.